These T cell receptor beta chains were read from a single sample in a study of blood T cell repertoires in COVID-19. Here immunoSEQ multiplex PCR was the method, and the copy in TCRdb shows in-frame clones only, minus some. The sample yields 360,000 or so clones, approximately 89% seen once. Input material: PBMCs or T cells enriched from blood (not recorded which). The receptor source for this set is a woman younger than 45 who had recovered from COVID-19. Both conserved end residues are part of each CDR3. Each record gives: clone size, D gene, V gene, J gene, CDR3 DNA, CDR3 protein. A D gene is named only where the DNA matches it firmly. The size entry is marked missing in some rows and otherwise reads once, few, many or a size class.

>.|TRBD2|TRBV18|TRBJ2-1
TGTGCCAGCTCACCATCGGCTAGCGGACTTTACCCCAATGAGCAGTTCTTC
CASSPSASGLYPNEQFF
>.|TRBD2|TRBV5-1|TRBJ2-1
TGCGCCAGCAGCTCACCGGGACTAGCGGGAGGCCCGTGGGATGAGCAGTTCTTC
CASSSPGLAGGPWDEQFF
>.|TRBD2|TRBV7-3|TRBJ2-2
TGTGCCAGCAGCTTAAGCGGGGGTGCGAACACCGGGGAGCTGTTTTTT
CASSLSGGANTGELFF
>.|.|TRBV7-9|TRBJ1-3
TGTGCCAGCAGGGGGGTTGATAAAGGACTAAACTCTGGAAACACCATATATTTT
CASRGVDKGLNSGNTIYF
>.|TRBD1|TRBV18|TRBJ1-1
TGTGCCAGCTCACCACGGCTCTTGACAGGGGATCGTGCTTTCTTT
CASSPRLLTGDRAFF
>.|TRBD1|TRBV7-2|TRBJ1-2
TGTGCCAGCAGCGAACGACAGGGACTAGGCTATGGCTACACCTTC
CASSERQGLGYGYTF
>.|TRBD1|TRBV5-1|TRBJ1-4
TGCGCCAGCAGCTTGCCATCCACAGGGGCAACTAATGAAAAACTGTTTTTT
CASSLPSTGATNEKLFF
>.|TRBD1|TRBV7-3|TRBJ1-1
TGTGCCAGCAGCCCCGACAGGGTTGAAACTGAAGCTTTCTTT
CASSPDRVETEAFF
>once|TRBD1|TRBV3-1/TRBV3-2|TRBJ1-1
TGTGCCAGCAGCCATGGTGGGACAGGGCTGAACACTGAAGCTTTCTTT
CASSHGGTGLNTEAFF
>.|.|TRBV12-3/TRBV12-4|TRBJ2-1
TGTGCCAGCAGTGTAGGCGATGAGCAGTTCTTC
CASSVGDEQFF
>.|TRBD1|TRBV7-9|TRBJ1-2
TGTGCCAGCAGCTTAGCCGACAGGGGCGGTGGCTACACCTTC
CASSLADRGGGYTF
>.|TRBD1|TRBV7-9|TRBJ1-1
TGTGCCAGCAGCTTAGACAGGGGATGGAACACTGAAGCTTTCTTT
CASSLDRGWNTEAFF
>.|.|TRBV4-3|TRBJ1-5
TGCGCCAGCAGCCAAGATGAGTACGCGGACAATCAGCCCCAGCATTTT
CASSQDEYADNQPQHF
>.|TRBD2|TRBV11-2|TRBJ2-5
TGTGCCAGCAGCCCGGCGGGGGGCGAAGAGACCCAGTACTTC
CASSPAGGEETQYF
>.|TRBD1|TRBV30|TRBJ1-1
TGTGCCTGGAGGACGGACAGGGTTACAGGGACTGAAGCTTTCTTT
CAWRTDRVTGTEAFF
>.|.|TRBV18|TRBJ1-3
TGTGCCAGCTCCAGGGGAGCTTCTGGAAACACCATATATTTT
CASSRGASGNTIYF
>.|TRBD2|TRBV11-2|TRBJ2-2
TGTGCCAGCAGCTTAATGGGACTAGCGGGACTGAACACCGGGGAGCTGTTTTTT
CASSLMGLAGLNTGELFF